These 32 T cell receptor beta chains came from one sample sequenced in a study of Ad26.COV2.S vaccination and SARS-CoV-2 variants. Documented treatment: some 19 received Ad26.COV2.S at low or high dose, single or two shots; several received placebo; per-sample allocation not given. Day 63 after the first vaccine or placebo injection was the time point for sampling. Measured with immunoSEQ multiplex PCR; TCRdb has only the in-frame clones, and not every one. The sample has a few hundred thousand clones, roughly 90% seen once. Sequenced material: peripheral blood, taken in a trial of Ad26.COV2.S vaccine versus placebo. Source of these receptors: a person aged 18-60 years who received the Ad26.COV2.S COVID-19 vaccine or a placebo.

This clone was picked up a small number of times. The chain is built from TRBV9 and TRBJ1-2, with a possible D match to TRBD1 (5 bases). The V gene lost 3 bases and the J gene lost 3 bases, with 12 bases spanning the gap. CDR1 SGDLS and CDR2 YYNGEE come from the germline V gene. CDR3 size: 14 residues. The chain's CDR3 is CASSATVGDYGYTF. For the CDR3, the DNA is TGTGCCAGCAGCGCGACAGTTGGTGACTATGGCTACACCTTC. The full variable domain, rest sourced from reference TRBV9 and TRBJ1-2, is DSGVTQTPKHLITATGQRVTLRCSPRSGDLSVYWYQQSLDQGLQFLIQYYNGEERAKGNILERFSAQQFPDLHSELNLSSLELGDSALYFCASSATVGDYGYTFGSGTRLTVV.

The rearrangement uses TRBV28 and TRBJ2-7; no reliable D call. CDR1 is MDHEN and CDR2 is SYDVKM in the germline V gene. Trimming removed 5 bases at V and 4 bases at J, with 12 bases between. This CDR3 comprises 13 residues. The CDR3 bases are TGTGCCAGCAGTGACGCGATCGGGTACGAGCAGTACTTC. Its protein is CASSDAIGYEQYF.

The chain employs TRBV30 and TRBJ1-1; D might be TRBD1 (5 bases). The germline gives CDR1 GTSNPN, CDR2 SVGIG (reference sequence). V lost 2 bases and J 0 bases, leaving 16 bases between the germline ends. This CDR3 is 16 amino acids long. The CDR3 loop reads CAWSIWTRIMNTEAFF. The CDR3 DNA follows: TGTGCCTGGAGTATTTGGACACGGATAATGAACACTGAAGCTTTCTTT.

This chain joins TRBV5-1 and TRBJ2-1; 8 positions agree with TRBD1. The trim removed 3 bases at V and 8 bases at J, leaving 7 bases unmatched. Per germline, CDR1 SGHRS and CDR2 YFSETQ. The CDR3 is 14 residues long. The CDR3 DNA sequence: TGCGCCAGCAGCTCACAGGGGGTAGTCGATGAGCAGTTCTTC. Translated, it gives CASSSQGVVDEQFF.

The chain's CDR3 is CASSSGGPTDTQYF. DNA of the CDR3: TGTGCCAGCAGCTCCGGCGGGCCCACAGATACGCAGTATTTT. V usage is TRBV11-3 and J usage is TRBJ2-3; possible D gene TRBD2, 5 bases. The germline V gene encodes CDR1 SGHNT and CDR2 YENEEA. Trimming removed 4 bases from V and 2 bases from J, with 10 bases in between. The CDR3 is 14 amino acids. The full variable domain, rest sourced from reference TRBV11-3 and TRBJ2-3, is EAGVVQSPRYKIIEKKQPVAFWCNPISGHNTLYWYLQNLGQGPELLIRYENEEAVDDSQLPKDRFSAERLKGVDSTLKIQPAELGDSAVYLCASSSGGPTDTQYFGPGTRLTVL.

V is TRBV7-9 and J is TRBJ2-7; tentatively, D is TRBD1 or TRBD2 (7 bases each). This CDR3 contains 13 residues. The V end was cut by 6 bases, the J end by 5 bases, with 14 bases between. Germline V gene lookup returns CDR1 SEHNR and CDR2 FQNEAQ (reference sequence). This chain's CDR3 is CASRLQGGNEQYF. For the CDR3, the DNA is TGTGCCAGCAGACTCCAGGGGGGGAACGAGCAGTACTTC.

The rearrangement joins TRBV30 to TRBJ2-2; D unresolved. The germline gives CDR1 GTSNPN, CDR2 SVGIG (reference sequence). The CDR3 consists of 13 residues. V was trimmed by 0 bases and J by 6 bases, leaving 8 bases between them. CDR3 region: CAWSVDGAGELFF. For the CDR3, the DNA is TGTGCCTGGAGTGTAGATGGGGCCGGGGAGCTGTTTTTT.

The chain has TRBV29-1 and TRBJ1-1, with a weak D call TRBD1 (5 bases). Germline CDR1 reads SQVTM; CDR2 reads ANQGSEA. V lost 4 bases to trimming and J lost 3 bases, with 12 bases between them. The CDR3 extends over 13 amino acids. The CDR3 spells CSVGLGGDTEAFF. As DNA, the CDR3 is TGCAGCGTTGGGTTAGGAGGGGACACTGAAGCTTTCTTT.

The chain recombines TRBV30 with TRBJ2-3; 7 bases fit TRBD1. Germline V gene lookup returns CDR1 GTSNPN and CDR2 SVGIG (reference sequence). This CDR3 spans 15 amino acids. With V trimmed by 2 bases and J by 2 bases, 7 bases remained unmatched. The CDR3 DNA sequence: TGTGCCTGGAGTAGGGCAGGGGGAAACACAGATACGCAGTATTTT. It specifies CAWSRAGGNTDTQYF.

Only one count was recorded for this clone. The genes are TRBV7-2 and TRBJ2-3; TRBD2 aligns across 12 bases. Unmatched junction bases numbered 2, after V lost 5 bases and J lost 5 bases. From germline, CDR1 is SGHTA and CDR2 FQGNSA. The CDR3 spans 14 residues. This CDR3 reads CASSPGLAGDTQYF. CDR3 nucleotide sequence: TGTGCCAGCAGCCCGGGACTAGCGGGAGATACGCAGTATTTT.

The rearrangement joins TRBV12-3 or TRBV12-4 to TRBJ1-5; D remains ambiguous. The CDR3 contains 13 residues. The germline V and J ends were trimmed by 5 bases and 4 bases, with 9 bases remaining between them. The CDR3 DNA is TGTGCCAGCAGTAAGGACTTTAATCAGCCCCAGCATTTT. It yields the protein CASSKDFNQPQHF.

This clone turned up a few times. The chain uses TRBV4-1 and TRBJ2-7; D is unclear. V lost 5 bases, J lost 7 bases, and 9 bases lay in between. The CDR3 contains 11 residues. CDR1 MGHRA and CDR2 YSYEKL come from the germline V gene. This CDR3 reads CASSSLSEQYF. CDR3 DNA sequence: TGCGCCAGCAGCTCCCTGAGTGAGCAGTACTTC.

This chain joins TRBV21-1 and TRBJ2-7; the table's D call, TRBD1, has no DNA check behind it. TRBV21-1 is given as a pseudogene. This CDR3 spans 13 amino acids. DNA for the CDR3: TGTGCCAGCAGCAATAACCTGTACAGGGAGCAGTACTTC. Its translation is CASSNNLYREQYF.

The rearrangement joins TRBV12-3 or TRBV12-4 to TRBJ2-7, with D maybe TRBD1 (6 bases). The V and J ends lost 6 bases and 2 bases respectively, with 11 bases between them. The CDR3 totals 13 residues. The CDR3 sequence: CASRDRDTYEQYF. The CDR3 region has the DNA TGTGCCAGCAGGGACCGGGACACCTACGAGCAGTACTTC.

V is TRBV11-2 and J is TRBJ2-5; TRBD2 might be the D (6 bases). There are 15 residues in the CDR3. Per the germline V gene, CDR1 is SGHAT and CDR2 is FQNNGV. Trimming left V 5 bases short and J 1 base short, with 14 bases between. The CDR3 DNA reads as TGTGCCAGCAGCCCAGAGGGGAGGTCCCAAGAGACCCAGTACTTC. Its protein is CASSPEGRSQETQYF.

The chain has TRBV9 and TRBJ1-1; D gene uncertain. V shed 0 bases and J shed 7 bases, with 10 bases lying between them. Germline V gene lookup returns CDR1 SGDLS and CDR2 YYNGEE. The CDR3 runs 13 residues. The DNA for the CDR3 is TGTGCCAGCAGCGTAGACACAGCGAATGAAGCTTTCTTT. Amino acids: CASSVDTANEAFF.

The V gene is TRBV6-2 or TRBV6-3, the J gene TRBJ2-5; 9 positions agree with TRBD2. V was pared by 2 bases and J by 2 bases, with 6 bases of the junction left unmatched. The germline V gene has CDR1 MNHEY and CDR2 SVGEGT. The CDR3 spans 16 residues. The DNA of the CDR3 is TGTGCCAGCAGTTACGGCCTAGCGGGGTATCAAGAGACCCAGTACTTC. Translated: CASSYGLAGYQETQYF.

The chain couples TRBV6-6 to TRBJ1-5; 7 bases fit TRBD1. Germline V lookup: CDR1 MNHNY, CDR2 SVGAGI (reference sequence). The CDR3 consists of 15 residues. Losses at the gene ends were 0 bases for V and 6 bases for J; bases not matched to a gene: 5. The CDR3 DNA sequence: TGTGCCAGCAGTTACTCGGTGACAGGGATTCAGCCCCAGCATTTT. This translates into CASSYSVTGIQPQHF.

This clone was observed a single time. V is TRBV29-1 and J is TRBJ2-3; tentatively, D is TRBD1 (6 bases). The CDR3 runs 13 residues. The V end lost 7 bases, the J end lost 5 bases, and 16 bases lay between the germline ends. Germline CDR1 and CDR2: SQVTM and ANQGSEA. In DNA, the CDR3 is TGCAGCGCGGGGCCAGGGGCTAAAGATACGCAGTATTTT. Its protein product is CSAGPGAKDTQYF.

The rearrangement uses TRBV7-2 and TRBJ2-4, with TRBD2 as a possible D gene (6 bases). The CDR3 extends over 15 amino acids. Trimming left V 5 bases short and J 3 bases short, with 14 bases between. Germline V gene data show CDR1 as SGHTA and CDR2 as FQGNSA. CDR3: CASSPWEESKNIQYF. The CDR3 region has the DNA TGTGCCAGCAGCCCTTGGGAGGAGAGCAAAAACATTCAGTACTTC.

In DNA, the CDR3 is TGTGCCAGCAGTTTATCAGCACCGGGACTAACCAATGAGCAGTTCTTC. This gives the protein CASSLSAPGLTNEQFF. The gene calls are TRBV27 and TRBJ2-1, with 7 bases fitting TRBD2. Losses at the gene ends were 0 bases for V and 6 bases for J; bases not matched to a gene: 8. CDR1 is MNHEY and CDR2 is SMNVEV in the germline V gene (reference sequence). The CDR3 spans 16 residues.

The CDR3 nucleotides are TGTGCCAGCAGAAGGACAGGGGATAACTATGGCTACACCTTC. As protein: CASRRTGDNYGYTF. The rearrangement links TRBV6-5 to TRBJ1-2; 9 nucleotides agree with TRBD1. V dropped 6 bases and J dropped 1; count of bases not matched to a gene: 3. The CDR3 is 14 residues long. Germline V gene lookup returns CDR1 MNHEY and CDR2 SVGAGI.

The chain links TRBV15 to TRBJ1-2; no clear D gene. The CDR3 is 15 amino acids. The V and J ends lost 1 base and 4 bases respectively, with 13 bases between them. Looked up from germline, CDR1 is LNHNV and CDR2 is YYDKDF (reference sequence). The CDR3: CATSRGLQTLYGYTF. CDR3 in DNA: TGTGCCACCAGCAGAGGCCTTCAAACCCTCTATGGCTACACCTTC.

The CDR3 here is CASSLSGRLSQETQYF. CDR3 in DNA: TGTGCCAGCAGCTTATCCGGACGACTTTCCCAAGAGACCCAGTACTTC. The chain carries TRBV7-2 and TRBJ2-5; D is unclear. CDR3 length equals 16 residues. Germline CDR1 and CDR2: SGHTA and FQGNSA. V lost 2 bases to trimming and J lost 1 base, with 14 bases between them.

The CDR3 DNA is TGTGCCAGCAGTGCCGGGACAGCCTCTGCCTACGAGCAGTACTTC. Its translation is CASSAGTASAYEQYF. This rearrangement joins TRBV6-2 or TRBV6-3 to TRBJ2-7, with 7 bases fitting TRBD1. J was trimmed by 2 bases and V by 5 bases; bases with no gene match: 9. CDR1 and CDR2 from the germline V gene are MNHEY and SVGEGT. There are 15 residues in the CDR3.

CDR3: CAVEGQISYEQYF. In DNA form, the CDR3 reads TGTGCCGTGGAAGGCCAAATCTCCTACGAGCAGTACTTC. The V gene is TRBV30, the J gene TRBJ2-7; no reliable D call. Germline V lookup: CDR1 GTSNPN, CDR2 SVGIG (reference sequence). The CDR3 runs 13 residues. The V gene lost 8 bases and the J gene lost 0 bases, with 14 bases spanning the gap.

The chain recombines TRBV28 with TRBJ1-2; 11 nucleotides match TRBD1. In germline, CDR1 is MDHEN, CDR2 SYDVKM. Unmatched junction bases numbered 7, after V lost 5 bases and J lost 5 bases. This CDR3 contains 15 residues. The DNA of the CDR3 is TGTGCCAGCAGTACCCGGGACAGGGGGGTTTATGGCTACACCTTC. The encoded protein is CASSTRDRGVYGYTF.

CDR3 coding DNA: TGTGCCAGCAGTGGGCGGCTAGCGGGGGGGAACAATGAGCAGTTCTTC. It encodes CASSGRLAGGNNEQFF. The V and J genes are TRBV28 and TRBJ2-1; TRBD2 aligns across 12 bases. The V gene's germline CDR1 is MDHEN and CDR2 SYDVKM. With 5 bases clipped from V and 5 bases from J, the junction kept 7 bases outside the gene matches. CDR3 size: 16 residues.

V and J are TRBV18 and TRBJ2-7; the match to TRBD1 covers 10 bases. Germline lookup yields CDR1 KGHSH and CDR2 LQKENI. CDR3 length equals 15 residues. The junction had 7 bases not matched to a gene; V was cut back by 5 bases and J by 3 bases. CDR3 residues: CASSATTGGLYEQYF. CDR3 coding DNA: TGTGCCAGCTCAGCGACGACAGGGGGCCTCTACGAGCAGTACTTC.

The J gene is TRBJ2-3, the V gene TRBV5-1, with D perhaps matching TRBD1 or TRBD2 (5 bases each). V was trimmed by 4 bases and J by 6 bases, leaving 27 bases between them. The CDR3 covers 18 residues. The V gene's germline CDR1 is SGHRS and CDR2 YFSETQ. The CDR3 spells CASSLGTEIIPPGDTQYF. CDR3 sequence (DNA): TGCGCCAGCAGCCTAGGGACGGAAATTATTCCCCCGGGGGATACGCAGTATTTT.

The chain combines TRBV29-1 with TRBJ2-1; the D gene is possibly TRBD1 (6 bases). CDR3 length: 17 amino acids. CDR1 SQVTM and CDR2 ANQGSEA come from the germline V gene. The germline V and J ends were trimmed by 3 bases and 3 bases, with 21 bases remaining between them. The DNA of the CDR3 is TGCAGCGTTGATTTTCCGAGACAGGCCCTATTCTACAATGAGCAGTTCTTC. Translating it yields CSVDFPRQALFYNEQFF.

On this clone itself: Other DNA sequences from this sample encode an identical CDR3 as well. This chain connects TRBV5-5 to TRBJ2-7; D may match TRBD1 or TRBD2 (5 bases each). This CDR3 spans 12 amino acids. The V gene's germline CDR1 is SGHKS and CDR2 YYEKEE (reference sequence). V shed 0 bases and J shed 4 bases, with 5 bases lying between them. The CDR3 spells CASSLGGYEQYF. The DNA of the CDR3 is TGTGCCAGCAGCTTGGGGGGGTACGAGCAGTACTTC.